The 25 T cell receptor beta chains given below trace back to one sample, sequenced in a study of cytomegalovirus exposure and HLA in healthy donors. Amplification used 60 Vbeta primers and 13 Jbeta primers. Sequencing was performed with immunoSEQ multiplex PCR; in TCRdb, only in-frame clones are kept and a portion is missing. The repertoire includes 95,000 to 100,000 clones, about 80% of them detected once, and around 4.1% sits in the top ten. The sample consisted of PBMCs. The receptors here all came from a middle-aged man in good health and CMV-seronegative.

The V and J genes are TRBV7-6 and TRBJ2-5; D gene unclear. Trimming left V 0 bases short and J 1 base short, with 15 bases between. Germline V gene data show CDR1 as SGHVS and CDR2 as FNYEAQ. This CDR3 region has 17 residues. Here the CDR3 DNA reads TGTGCCAGCAGCTTAGCGCTCATAGTGCACCCCCAAGAGACCCAGTACTTC. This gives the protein CASSLALIVHPQETQYF.

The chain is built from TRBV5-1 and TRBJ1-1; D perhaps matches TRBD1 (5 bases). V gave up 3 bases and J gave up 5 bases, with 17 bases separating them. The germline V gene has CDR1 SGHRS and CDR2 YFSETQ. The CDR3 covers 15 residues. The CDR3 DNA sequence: TGCGCCAGCAGCTCTTCCGGGGGGAGTGGTACTGAAGCTTTCTTT. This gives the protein CASSSSGGSGTEAFF.

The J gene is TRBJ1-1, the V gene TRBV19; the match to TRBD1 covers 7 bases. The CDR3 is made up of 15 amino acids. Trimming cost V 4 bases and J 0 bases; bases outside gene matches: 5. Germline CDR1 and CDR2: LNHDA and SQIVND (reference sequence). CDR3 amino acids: CASSSEGTVNTEAFF. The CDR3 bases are TGTGCCAGTAGTAGCGAGGGGACAGTGAACACTGAAGCTTTCTTT. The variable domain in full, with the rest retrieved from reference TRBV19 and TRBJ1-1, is DGGITQSPKYLFRKEGQNVTLSCEQNLNHDAMYWYRQDPGQGLRLIYYSQIVNDFQKGDIAEGYSVSREKKESFPLTVTSAQKNPTAFYLCASSSEGTVNTEAFFGQGTRLTVV.

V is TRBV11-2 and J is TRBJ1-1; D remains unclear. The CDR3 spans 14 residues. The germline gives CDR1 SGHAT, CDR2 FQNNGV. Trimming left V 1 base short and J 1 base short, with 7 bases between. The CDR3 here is CASSLAHGNTEAFF. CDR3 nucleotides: TGTGCCAGCAGCTTAGCCCACGGGAACACTGAAGCTTTCTTT.

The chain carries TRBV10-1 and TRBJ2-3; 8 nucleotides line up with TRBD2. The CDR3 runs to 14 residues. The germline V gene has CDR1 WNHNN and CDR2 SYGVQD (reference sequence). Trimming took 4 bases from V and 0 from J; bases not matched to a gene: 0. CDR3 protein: CASSAGGSTDTQYF. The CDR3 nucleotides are TGCGCCAGCAGTGCGGGGGGGAGCACAGATACGCAGTATTTT.

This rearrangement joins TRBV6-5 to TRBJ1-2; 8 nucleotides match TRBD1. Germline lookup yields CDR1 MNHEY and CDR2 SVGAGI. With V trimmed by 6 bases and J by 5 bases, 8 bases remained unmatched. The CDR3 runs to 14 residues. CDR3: CASRTQGADYGYTF. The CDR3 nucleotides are TGTGCCAGCAGAACCCAGGGGGCCGATTATGGCTACACCTTC.

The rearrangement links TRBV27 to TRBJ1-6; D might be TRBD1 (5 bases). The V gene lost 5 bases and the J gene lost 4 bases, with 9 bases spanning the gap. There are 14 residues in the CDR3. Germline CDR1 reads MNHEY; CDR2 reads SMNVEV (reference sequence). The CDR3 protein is CASSIKGYNSPLHF. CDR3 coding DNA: TGTGCCAGCAGTATAAAGGGGTATAATTCACCCCTCCACTTT.

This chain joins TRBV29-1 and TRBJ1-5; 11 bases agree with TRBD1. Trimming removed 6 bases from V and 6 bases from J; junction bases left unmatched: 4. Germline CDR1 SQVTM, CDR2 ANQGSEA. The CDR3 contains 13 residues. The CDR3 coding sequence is TGCAGCGTAGGGGGACAGGGGGGTCAGCCCCAGCATTTT. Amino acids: CSVGGQGGQPQHF.

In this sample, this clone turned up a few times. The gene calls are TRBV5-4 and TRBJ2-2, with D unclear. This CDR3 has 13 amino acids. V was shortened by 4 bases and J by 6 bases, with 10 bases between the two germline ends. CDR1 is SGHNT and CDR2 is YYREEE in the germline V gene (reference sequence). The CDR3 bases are TGTGCCAGCAGCCACGAGACTCCCGGGGAGCTGTTTTTT. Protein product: CASSHETPGELFF.

CDR3 nucleotides: TGTGCCAGCATCAAAGGAGGGTCATTGAACACTGAAGCTTTCTTT. This gives the protein CASIKGGSLNTEAFF. This chain links TRBV6-6 with TRBJ1-1, with no clear D. Germline-derived CDR1 and CDR2 are MNHNY and SVGAGI (reference sequence). The germline V and J ends were trimmed by 7 bases and 0 bases, with 15 bases remaining between them. CDR3 length: 15 amino acids.

CDR3 sequence (DNA): TGTGCCAGCAGTAGAGACAGTTATAGCAATCAGCCCCAGCATTTT. Translation: CASSRDSYSNQPQHF. The V gene is TRBV27, the J gene TRBJ1-5, with a weak D call TRBD1 (5 bases). The V gene lost 5 bases and the J gene lost 0 bases, with 11 bases spanning the gap. Germline V gene sequence: CDR1 MNHEY, CDR2 SMNVEV (reference sequence). The CDR3 runs to 15 residues.

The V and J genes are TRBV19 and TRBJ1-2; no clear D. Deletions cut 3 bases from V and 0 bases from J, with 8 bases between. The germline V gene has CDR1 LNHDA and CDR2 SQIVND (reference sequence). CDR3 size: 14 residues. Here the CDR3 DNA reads TGTGCCAGTAGTATGGAGATTCCTAACTATGGCTACACCTTC. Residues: CASSMEIPNYGYTF.

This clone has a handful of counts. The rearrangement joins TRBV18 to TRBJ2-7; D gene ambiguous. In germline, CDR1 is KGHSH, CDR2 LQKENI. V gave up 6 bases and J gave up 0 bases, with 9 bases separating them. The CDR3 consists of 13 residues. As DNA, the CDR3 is TGTGCCAGCTCCCCTACCATCTCCTACGAGCAGTACTTC. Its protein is CASSPTISYEQYF.

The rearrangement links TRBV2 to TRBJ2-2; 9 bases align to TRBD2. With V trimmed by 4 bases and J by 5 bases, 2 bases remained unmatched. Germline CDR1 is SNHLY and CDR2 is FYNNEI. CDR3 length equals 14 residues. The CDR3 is CASSVLAGTGELFF. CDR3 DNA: TGTGCCAGCAGTGTACTAGCGGGTACCGGGGAGCTGTTTTTT.

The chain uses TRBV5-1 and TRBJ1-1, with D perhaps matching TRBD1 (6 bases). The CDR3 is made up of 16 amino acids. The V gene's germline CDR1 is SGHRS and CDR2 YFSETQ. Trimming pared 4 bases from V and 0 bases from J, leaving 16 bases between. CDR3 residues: CASSLPSRGLNTEAFF. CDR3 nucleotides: TGCGCCAGCAGCCTTCCCTCCAGGGGTTTGAACACTGAAGCTTTCTTT.

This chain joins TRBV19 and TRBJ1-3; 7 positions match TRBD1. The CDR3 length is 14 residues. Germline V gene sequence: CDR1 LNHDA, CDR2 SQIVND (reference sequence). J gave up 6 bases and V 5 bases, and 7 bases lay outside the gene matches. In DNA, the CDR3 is TGTGCCAGTAGTGCTCCCGGGACAGCAAACACCATATATTTT. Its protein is CASSAPGTANTIYF. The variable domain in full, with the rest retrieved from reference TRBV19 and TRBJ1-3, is DGGITQSPKYLFRKEGQNVTLSCEQNLNHDAMYWYRQDPGQGLRLIYYSQIVNDFQKGDIAEGYSVSREKKESFPLTVTSAQKNPTAFYLCASSAPGTANTIYFGEGSWLTVV.

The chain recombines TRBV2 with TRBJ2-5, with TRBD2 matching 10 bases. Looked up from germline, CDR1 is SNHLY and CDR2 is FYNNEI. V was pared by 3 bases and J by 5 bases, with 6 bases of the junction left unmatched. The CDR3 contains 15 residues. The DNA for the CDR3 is TGTGCCAGCAGTGACGAGCGGGGGGGAGGGGAGACCCAGTACTTC. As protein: CASSDERGGGETQYF.

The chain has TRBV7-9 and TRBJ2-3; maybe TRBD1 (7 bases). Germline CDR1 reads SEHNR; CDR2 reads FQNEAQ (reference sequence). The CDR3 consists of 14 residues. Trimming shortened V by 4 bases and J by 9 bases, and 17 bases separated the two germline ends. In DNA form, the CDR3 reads TGTGCCAGCAGCTGGGGCAGGGGGGTAGGAACGCAGTATTTT. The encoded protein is CASSWGRGVGTQYF.

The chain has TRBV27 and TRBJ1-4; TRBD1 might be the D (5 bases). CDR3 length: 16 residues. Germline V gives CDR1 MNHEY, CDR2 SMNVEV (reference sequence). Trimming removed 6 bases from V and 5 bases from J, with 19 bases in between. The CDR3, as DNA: TGTGCCAGCAGCCCAGGGAGGAGGGCTGGGAATGAAAAACTGTTTTTT. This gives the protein CASSPGRRAGNEKLFF.

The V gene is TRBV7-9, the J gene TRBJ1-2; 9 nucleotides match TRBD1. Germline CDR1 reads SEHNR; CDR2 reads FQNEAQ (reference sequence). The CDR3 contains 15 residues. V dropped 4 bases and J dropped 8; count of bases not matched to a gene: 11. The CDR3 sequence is CASSYSGQGVFGYTF. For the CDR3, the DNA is TGTGCCAGCAGCTACTCGGGACAGGGCGTTTTCGGCTACACCTTC.

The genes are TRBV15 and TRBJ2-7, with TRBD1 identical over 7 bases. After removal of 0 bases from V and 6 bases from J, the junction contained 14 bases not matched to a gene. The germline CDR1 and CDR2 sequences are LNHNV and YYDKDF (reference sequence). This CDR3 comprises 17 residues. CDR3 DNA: TGTGCCACCAGCAGAGATTGGTCCGGGACAGCAAAGGGCGAGCAGTACGTC. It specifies CATSRDWSGTAKGEQYV.

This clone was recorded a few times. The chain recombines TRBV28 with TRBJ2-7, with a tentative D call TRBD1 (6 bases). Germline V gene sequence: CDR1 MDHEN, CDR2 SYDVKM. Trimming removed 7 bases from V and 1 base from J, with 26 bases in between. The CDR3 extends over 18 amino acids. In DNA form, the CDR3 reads TGTGCCAGCACCACTTCCCAGGCCCGGGACAAGGGGTCCTACGAGCAGTACGTC. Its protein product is CASTTSQARDKGSYEQYV.

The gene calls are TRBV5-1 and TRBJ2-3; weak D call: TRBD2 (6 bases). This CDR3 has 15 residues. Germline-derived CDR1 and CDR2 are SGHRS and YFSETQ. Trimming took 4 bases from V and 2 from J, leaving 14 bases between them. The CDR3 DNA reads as TGCGCCAGCAGCCAGGACGGCGGGGACACAGATACGCAGTATTTT. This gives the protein CASSQDGGDTDTQYF. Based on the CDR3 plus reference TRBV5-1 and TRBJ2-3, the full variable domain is KAGVTQTPRYLIKTRGQQVTLSCSPISGHRSVSWYQQTPGQGLQFLFEYFSETQRNKGNFPGRFSGRQFSNSRSEMNVSTLELGDSALYLCASSQDGGDTDTQYFGPGTRLTVL.

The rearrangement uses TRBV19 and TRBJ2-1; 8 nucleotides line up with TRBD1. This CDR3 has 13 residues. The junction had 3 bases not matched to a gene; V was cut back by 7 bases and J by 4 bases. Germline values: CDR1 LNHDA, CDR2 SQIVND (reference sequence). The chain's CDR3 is CASTGQGYNEQFF. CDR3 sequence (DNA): TGTGCCAGTACAGGACAGGGTTACAATGAGCAGTTCTTC.

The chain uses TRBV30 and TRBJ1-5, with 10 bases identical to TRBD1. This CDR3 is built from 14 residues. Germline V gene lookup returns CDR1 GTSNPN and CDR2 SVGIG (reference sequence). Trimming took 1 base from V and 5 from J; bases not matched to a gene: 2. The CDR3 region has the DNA TGTGCCTGGAGTGGGACAGGGGGGGATCAGCCCCAGCATTTT. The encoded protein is CAWSGTGGDQPQHF.